These 18 T cell receptor beta chains were all obtained from the same sample, sequenced in a study of T cell repertoires in cytomegalovirus infection. TCRdb redid the calling of the reads with MiXCR, one entry per CDR3 protein. The sample lists around 450,000 distinct CDR3 sequences; approximately 32% were seen once. Material for sequencing was PBMCs. These receptors were collected from a human donor in good health (CMV status not recorded). Some clones in this sample may be carry-over from other donors' samples.

This clonotype has a handful of counts. This chain connects TRBV2 to TRBJ2-3; 15 bases fit TRBD2. With V trimmed by 3 bases and J by 5 bases, 6 bases remained unmatched. CDR3 length: 17 amino acids. Germline CDR1 and CDR2: SNHLY and FYNNEI. The CDR3: CASSDRTSGGAVDTQYF. The DNA of the CDR3 is TGTGCCAGCAGTGATCGGACTAGCGGGGGGGCCGTAGATACGCAGTATTTT.

The table lists this clonotype with a few counts. The chain has TRBV11-2 and TRBJ1-5; D ambiguous. This CDR3 contains 13 residues. V gave up 1 base and J gave up 6 bases, with 7 bases separating them. Germline values: CDR1 SGHAT, CDR2 FQNNGV. DNA for the CDR3: TGTGCCAGCAGCTTAGCAGCGTTTCAGCCCCAGCATTTT. This encodes CASSLAAFQPQHF.

This clonotype was seen only a few times. Compared with germline, one end of the junction differs, possibly owing to a read error. The gene calls are TRBV28 and TRBJ2-6; D might be TRBD1 (6 bases). This CDR3 region has 15 residues. Germline V gives CDR1 MDHEN, CDR2 SYDVKM. DNA of the CDR3: TGTGCCAGCAGTGCGACAGGCTCTGGGGCCAACTTCCTGACTTTC. It yields the protein CASSATGSGANFLTF. The full variable domain, with the rest looked up from reference TRBV28 and TRBJ2-6, is DVKVTQSSRYLVKRTGEKVFLECVQDMDHENMFWYRQDPGLGLRLIYFSYDVKMKEKGDIPEGYSVSREKKERFSLILESASTNQTSMYLCASSATGSGANFLTFGAGSRLTVL.

This rearrangement joins TRBV4-2 to TRBJ2-1; TRBD2 agrees at 14 bases. Trimming removed 1 base from V and 9 bases from J; junction bases left unmatched: 5. The CDR3 length is 16 residues. The germline V gene encodes CDR1 LGHNA and CDR2 YNFKEQ. DNA for the CDR3: TGTGCCAGCAGCCAAGCGGCCGGGACTAGCGGGGGTGAGCAGTTCTTC. It yields the protein CASSQAAGTSGGEQFF.

The table lists this clonotype with many counts. The chain has TRBV7-2 and TRBJ2-2; D remains ambiguous. This CDR3 has 14 residues. V was shortened by 2 bases and J by 8 bases, with 12 bases between the two germline ends. From germline, CDR1 is SGHTA and CDR2 FQGNSA. CDR3 loop: CASSLLSYRGELFF. Here the CDR3 DNA reads TGTGCCAGCAGCTTATTGTCCTATAGAGGGGAGCTGTTTTTT.

The rearrangement joins TRBV5-1 to TRBJ1-1; 9 nucleotides align to TRBD1. V dropped 3 bases and J dropped 5; count of bases not matched to a gene: 17. CDR1 and CDR2 from the germline V gene are SGHRS and YFSETQ. This CDR3 is built from 18 residues. CDR3 residues: CASSSGDRGYRGRTEAFF. The CDR3 DNA reads as TGCGCCAGCAGCTCCGGCGACAGGGGGTATCGGGGACGGACTGAAGCTTTCTTT.

This clonotype was recorded many times. The gene calls are TRBV7-2 and TRBJ2-5; no clear D. CDR1 and CDR2 (germline): SGHTA, FQGNSA. The CDR3 length is 14 residues. The V and J ends lost 1 base and 5 bases respectively, with 11 bases between them. The CDR3 loop reads CASSLGSSRETQYF. The CDR3 region has the DNA TGTGCCAGCAGCTTAGGAAGTAGCCGGGAGACCCAGTACTTC.

Note on this clonotype: Because the CDR3 is missing its conserved closing phenylalanine or tryptophan, this is likely a read error. The chain employs TRBV7-2 and TRBJ1-3; D uncertain. Germline assignment: CDR1 SGHTA and CDR2 FQGNSA. The CDR3 is 17 residues long. CDR3 sequence reads: CASSLISWCSGGNPIYL. For the CDR3, the DNA is TGTGCCAGCAGCTTAATATCATGGTGCTCAGGAGGAAACCCCATATATTTG.

This clonotype was detected ten times or more. V usage is TRBV12-3 or TRBV12-4 and J usage is TRBJ2-5; 7 bases line up with TRBD1. V shed 6 bases, J shed 7 bases, and the junction held 8 bases outside the gene matches. This CDR3 has 13 residues. The CDR3 nucleotides are TGTGCCAGCAGAGGGACAGCCCTTGGGACCCAGTACTTC. Its translation is CASRGTALGTQYF.

This clonotype occurred many times. The gene calls are TRBV4-1 and TRBJ1-4; D possibly corresponds to TRBD1 (6 bases). This CDR3 is built from 14 residues. V lost 4 bases and J 7 bases, leaving 13 bases between the germline ends. Germline CDR1 MGHRA, CDR2 YSYEKL. The CDR3 DNA reads as TGCGCCAGCAGCCTTACAGGGTTGGCTGAAAAACTGTTTTTT. This encodes CASSLTGLAEKLFF.

This clonotype has just a few counts. The chain uses TRBV5-4 and TRBJ2-1; TRBD2 is a possible D gene (6 bases). CDR1 and CDR2 (germline): SGHNT, YYREEE (reference sequence). V gave up 7 bases and J gave up 4 bases, with 18 bases separating them. The CDR3 has 15 amino acids. Here the CDR3 reads CASLKPGGAYNEQFF. CDR3 in DNA: TGTGCCAGCCTCAAACCTGGAGGGGCATACAATGAGCAGTTCTTC. Looking up the rest from reference TRBV5-4 and TRBJ2-1 gives the full variable domain: ETGVTQSPTHLIKTRGQQVTLRCSSQSGHNTVSWYQQALGQGPQFIFQYYREEENGRGNFPPRFSGLQFPNYSSELNVNALELDDSALYLCASLKPGGAYNEQFFGPGTRLTVL.

This clonotype showed up just a few times. The chain combines TRBV7-2 with TRBJ1-4; the match to TRBD1 covers 8 bases. V was pared by 5 bases and J by 3 bases, with 5 bases of the junction left unmatched. CDR1 and CDR2 (germline): SGHTA, FQGNSA. The CDR3 consists of 15 residues. This CDR3 is CASSLMDRANEKLFF. CDR3 nucleotide sequence: TGTGCCAGCAGCCTTATGGACAGGGCTAATGAAAAACTGTTTTTT.

There are a few counts of this clonotype. The chain recombines TRBV5-1 with TRBJ2-1, with 7 nucleotides matching TRBD1. V shed 4 bases, J shed 8 bases, and the junction held 3 bases outside the gene matches. CDR1 SGHRS and CDR2 YFSETQ come from the germline V gene. There are 12 residues in the CDR3. CDR3 coding DNA: TGCGCCAGCAGCACAGGGGTGGATGAGCAGTTCTTC. Protein sequence: CASSTGVDEQFF.

This clonotype was observed at least ten times. The chain combines TRBV7-8 with TRBJ2-7; TRBD1 matches at 7 bases. Germline assignment: CDR1 SGHVS and CDR2 FQNEAQ. V was pared by 5 bases and J by 4 bases, with 11 bases of the junction left unmatched. This CDR3 region has 15 residues. CDR3 residues: CASSILTGTDYEQYF. The CDR3 nucleotides read TGTGCCAGCAGCATACTCACCGGGACAGATTACGAGCAGTACTTC.

The CDR3 sequence: CASSYSSPGTSGGGELFF. The CDR3 bases are TGTGCCAGCAGTTACTCCTCCCCCGGGACTAGCGGGGGTGGGGAGCTGTTTTTT. The V and J genes are TRBV6-5 and TRBJ2-2; 14 nucleotides line up with TRBD2. The V gene's germline CDR1 is MNHEY and CDR2 SVGAGI. V was pared by 0 bases and J by 8 bases, with 8 bases of the junction left unmatched. The CDR3 runs 18 residues.

This clonotype was seen only once. At one end, the junction sequence differs from germline, possibly due to a read error. This chain connects TRBV7-6 to TRBJ2-1, with 11 bases that match TRBD2. The CDR3 consists of 16 residues. Germline CDR1 is SGHVS and CDR2 is FNYEAQ. The CDR3 DNA is TGTGTCAGCAGCTTGACTAGCGGGGACTCCTACAATGAGCAGTTCTTC. It codes for CVSSLTSGDSYNEQFF.

The chain uses TRBV25-1 and TRBJ1-4; 7 bases match TRBD1. V shed 4 bases, J shed 8 bases, and the junction held 4 bases outside the gene matches. Germline V gives CDR1 MGHDK, CDR2 SYGVNS. The CDR3 runs 13 residues. The CDR3 protein is CASSVDRDEKLFF. DNA for the CDR3: TGTGCCAGCAGTGTAGACAGGGACGAAAAACTGTTTTTT.

V usage is TRBV7-9 and J usage is TRBJ1-6; no reliable D call. Germline V lookup: CDR1 SEHNR, CDR2 FQNEAQ (reference sequence). Trimming took 7 bases from V and 6 from J, leaving 10 bases between them. The CDR3 spans 13 residues. CDR3 DNA sequence: TGTGCCAGCACCGCGATTGGTAATTCACCCCTCCACTTT. It is translated as CASTAIGNSPLHF.